This T cell receptor beta chain was documented in a study of shared clonotypes between healthy human individuals. For the study at large: A few men and a couple of women, aged 18 to 49, were donors.

In the original processing: ImmunoSEQ junction-only sequences lacked quality scores, so their filtering differed. Some clones are missing from TCRdb's copy, which holds only in-frame ones; the method was immunoSEQ multiplex PCR. V and J calls and clone size are given by that table; D and trimming were obtained from the DNA. This table has about 2.3 million clones, 92% appearing once. Concerning this clone: What it recognizes is unknown.

Trimming left V 6 bases short and J 6 bases short, with 15 bases between. The CDR3 consists of 12 residues. The germline V gene has CDR1 GTSNPN and CDR2 SVGIG (reference sequence). Whole-study findings and limits: Researchers found naive subsets generally carried larger estimated richness than memory subsets.

The chain couples TRBV30 to TRBJ2-7; D gene uncertain. This sequence was found in a man in his late teens or twenties in good health. Some clones in this sample may be carry-over from other donors' samples. The sample consisted of naive CD4+ T cells from PBMCs. Subset noted: CD45RA+ positively selected. In DNA, the CDR3 is TGTGCCTGCGATCGGAACCTACTCGAGCAGTACTTC. Translating it yields CACDRNLLEQYF.